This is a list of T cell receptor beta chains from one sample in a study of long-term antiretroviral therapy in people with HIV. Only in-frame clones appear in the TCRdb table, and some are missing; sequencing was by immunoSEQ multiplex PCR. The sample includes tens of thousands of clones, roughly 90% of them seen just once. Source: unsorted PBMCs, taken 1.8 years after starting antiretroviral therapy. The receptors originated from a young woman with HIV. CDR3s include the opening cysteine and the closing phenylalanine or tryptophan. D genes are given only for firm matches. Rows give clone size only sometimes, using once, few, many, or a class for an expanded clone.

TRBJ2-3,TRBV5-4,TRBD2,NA,CASSHSRLAGPTDTQYF,TGTGCCAGCAGCCACTCAAGACTAGCGGGACCCACAGATACGCAGTATTTT
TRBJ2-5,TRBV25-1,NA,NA,CASSDPGRETQYF,TGTGCCAGCAGTGATCCGGGGAGGGAGACCCAGTACTTC
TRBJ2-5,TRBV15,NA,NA,CATSRDAMGGSSGAETQYF,TGTGCCACCAGCAGAGACGCTATGGGGGGGTCGTCAGGGGCCGAGACCCAGTACTTC
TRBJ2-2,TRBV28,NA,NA,CASSLEGPHTGELFF,TGTGCCAGCAGTTTGGAGGGTCCTCACACCGGGGAGCTGTTTTTT
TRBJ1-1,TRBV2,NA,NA,CASTEWGNTEAFF,TGTGCCAGCACCGAGTGGGGTAACACTGAAGCTTTCTTT
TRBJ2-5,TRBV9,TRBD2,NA,CASSARLAGGGQETQYF,TGTGCCAGCAGCGCCAGACTAGCGGGAGGCGGCCAAGAGACCCAGTACTTC
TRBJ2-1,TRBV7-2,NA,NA,CASSLDLGYYNEQFF,TGTGCCAGCAGCTTAGACTTAGGGTACTACAACGAGCAGTTCTTC
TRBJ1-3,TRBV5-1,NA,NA,CASSLSGTYGNTIYF,TGCGCCAGCAGCTTAAGCGGGACCTATGGAAACACCATATATTTT
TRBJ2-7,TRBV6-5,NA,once,CAIQGQGGSYEQYF,TGTGCCATCCAAGGTCAGGGGGGCTCCTACGAGCAGTACTTC
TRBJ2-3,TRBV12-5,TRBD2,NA,CASALGLAGPDTQYF,TGTGCTAGTGCCCTCGGACTAGCGGGGCCAGATACGCAGTATTTT
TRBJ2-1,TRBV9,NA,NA,CASSTRGGSTNYNEQFF,TGTGCCAGCAGCACGAGGGGGGGGTCGACAAACTACAATGAGCAGTTCTTC
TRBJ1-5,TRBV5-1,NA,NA,CASHHSNQPQHF,TGCGCCAGCCATCATAGCAATCAGCCCCAGCATTTT
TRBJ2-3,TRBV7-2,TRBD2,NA,CASSGLAGYTQYF,TGTGCCAGCAGCGGTCTAGCGGGTTATACGCAGTATTTT
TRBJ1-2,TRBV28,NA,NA,CASLRSKAGSAGDGYTF,TGTGCCAGCCTACGGTCTAAGGCAGGGTCCGCTGGAGATGGCTACACCTTC
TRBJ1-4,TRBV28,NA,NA,CASSKRGREKLFF,TGTGCCAGCAGCAAAAGGGGAAGAGAAAAACTGTTTTTT
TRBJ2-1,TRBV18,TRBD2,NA,CASSPGTSRTNEQFF,TGTGCCAGCTCACCAGGGACTAGTCGGACTAATGAGCAGTTCTTC
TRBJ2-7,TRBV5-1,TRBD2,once,CASSAPSGRPSYEQYF,TGCGCCAGCAGCGCCCCCAGCGGGAGGCCCTCCTACGAGCAGTACTTC
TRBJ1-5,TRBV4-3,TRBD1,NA,CASSPDRGSNQPQHF,TGCGCCAGCAGCCCGGACAGGGGTAGCAATCAGCCCCAGCATTTT
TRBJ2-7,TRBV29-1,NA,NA,CSVQLHSYEQYF,TGCAGCGTTCAACTCCACTCCTACGAGCAGTACTTC
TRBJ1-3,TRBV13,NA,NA,CASSPTQNSGNTIYF,TGTGCCAGCAGCCCGACGCAAAACTCTGGAAACACCATATATTTT
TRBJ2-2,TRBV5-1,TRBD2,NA,CASSLGVAGEVGELFF,TGCGCCAGCAGCTTGGGCGTAGCGGGAGAGGTCGGGGAGCTGTTTTTT
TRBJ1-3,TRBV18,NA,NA,CASSPSKVSGNTIYF,TGTGCCAGCTCACCGTCGAAGGTCTCTGGAAACACCATATATTTT
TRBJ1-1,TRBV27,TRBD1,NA,CASSSPGQGGTEAFF,TGTGCCAGCAGTTCCCCCGGACAGGGGGGAACTGAAGCTTTCTTT
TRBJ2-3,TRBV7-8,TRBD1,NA,CASSFSERGLSDTQYF,TGTGCCAGCAGCTTTTCAGAAAGGGGGCTGTCGGATACGCAGTATTTT
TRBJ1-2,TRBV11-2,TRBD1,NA,CASSPTDRTQGYTF,TGTGCCAGCAGCCCAACGGACAGGACCCAGGGCTACACCTTC
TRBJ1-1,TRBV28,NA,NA,CASSTTEAFF,TGTGCCAGCAGTACGACAGAAGCTTTCTTT
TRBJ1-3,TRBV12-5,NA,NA,CASATGNTIYF,TGTGCTAGTGCAACTGGAAACACCATATATTTT
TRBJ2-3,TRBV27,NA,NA,CASSLSRPDTQYF,TGTGCCAGCAGTTTATCGCGCCCAGATACGCAGTATTTT
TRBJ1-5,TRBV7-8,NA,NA,CASSLGYKAGAIGSNQPQHF,TGTGCCAGCAGCTTAGGGTATAAGGCAGGGGCTATTGGTAGCAATCAGCCCCAGCATTTT
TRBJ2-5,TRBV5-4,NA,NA,CASGRGSGPYQETQYF,TGTGCCAGCGGCAGGGGGAGCGGGCCGTACCAAGAGACCCAGTACTTC
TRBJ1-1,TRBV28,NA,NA,CASSFSSLNTEAFF,TGTGCCAGCAGTTTCTCCAGCTTGAACACTGAAGCTTTCTTT
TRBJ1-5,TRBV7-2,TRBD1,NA,CASSLSRGAETQHF,TGTGCCAGCAGCTTAAGCAGGGGGGCCGAGACCCAGCATTTT
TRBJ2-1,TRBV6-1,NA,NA,CASSEAWVNTRNEQFF,TGTGCCAGCAGTGAAGCCTGGGTTAATACTCGCAATGAGCAGTTCTTC
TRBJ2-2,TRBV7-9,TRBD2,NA,CASSLRSGRASGELFF,TGTGCCAGCAGCTTGCGTAGCGGGAGGGCCTCCGGGGAGCTGTTTTTT
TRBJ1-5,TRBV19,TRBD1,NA,CASTDPPRGLGNQPQHF,TGTGCCAGTACAGATCCCCCCAGGGGGCTAGGAAATCAGCCCCAGCATTTT
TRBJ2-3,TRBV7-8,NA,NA,CASSLWSRAGDTQYF,TGTGCCAGCAGCTTATGGTCCAGGGCAGGAGATACGCAGTATTTT
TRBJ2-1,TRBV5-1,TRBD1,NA,CASSPPGQGAAYNEQFF,TGCGCCAGCAGCCCTCCGGGACAGGGGGCGGCCTACAATGAGCAGTTCTTC
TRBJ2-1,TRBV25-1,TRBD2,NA,CASSERPGLAGYNEQFF,TGTGCCAGCAGTGAACGTCCGGGACTAGCGGGTTACAATGAGCAGTTCTTC
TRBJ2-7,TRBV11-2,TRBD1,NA,CASSRTGGGESYEQYF,TGTGCCAGCAGCCGAACAGGGGGCGGTGAGTCCTACGAGCAGTACTTC
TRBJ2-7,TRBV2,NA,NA,CASSDREGRAYEQYF,TGTGCCAGCAGTGATCGGGAAGGGCGGGCCTACGAGCAGTACTTC
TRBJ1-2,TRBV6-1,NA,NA,CASSDETGPGNYGYTF,TGTGCCAGCAGTGACGAGACAGGACCTGGTAACTATGGCTACACCTTC
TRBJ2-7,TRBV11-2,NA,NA,CASSFYNSYEQYF,TGTGCCAGCAGCTTTTACAACTCCTACGAGCAGTACTTC
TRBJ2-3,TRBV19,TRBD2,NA,CASNVAGGPGDTQYF,TGTGCCAGTAATGTAGCGGGAGGGCCGGGAGATACGCAGTATTTT
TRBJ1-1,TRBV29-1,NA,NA,CSARDGMNTEAFF,TGCAGCGCCAGGGACGGAATGAACACTGAAGCTTTCTTT
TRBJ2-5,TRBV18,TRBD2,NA,CASSPRVLAGGSGETQYF,TGTGCCAGCTCACCTCGCGTACTAGCGGGAGGCTCTGGAGAGACCCAGTACTTC
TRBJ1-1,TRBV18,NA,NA,CASSPLPAGNGNTEAFF,TGTGCCAGCTCACCACTCCCGGCAGGGAATGGGAACACTGAAGCTTTCTTT
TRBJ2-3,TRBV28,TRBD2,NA,CASSFLAGTDTQYF,TGTGCCAGCAGTTTCCTAGCGGGCACAGATACGCAGTATTTT
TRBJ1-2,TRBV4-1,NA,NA,CASSQEIGLSYGYTF,TGCGCCAGCAGCCAAGAGATCGGGCTTAGCTATGGCTACACCTTC
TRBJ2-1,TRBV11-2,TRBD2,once,CASSYGTSPYNEQFF,TGTGCCAGCAGCTATGGGACTAGTCCCTACAATGAGCAGTTCTTC
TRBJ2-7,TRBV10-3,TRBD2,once,CATSLAGSYEQYF,TGTGCCACCTCACTAGCGGGGTCCTACGAGCAGTACTTC
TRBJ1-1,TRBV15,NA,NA,CATSSRWGNTEAFF,TGTGCCACCAGCTCCCGATGGGGTAACACTGAAGCTTTCTTT
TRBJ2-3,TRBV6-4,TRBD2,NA,CASSDSSGRGTDTQYF,TGTGCCAGCAGTGACTCTAGCGGGAGGGGCACAGATACGCAGTATTTT
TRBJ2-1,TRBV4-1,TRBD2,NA,CASSQGLAGTYEQFF,TGCGCCAGCAGCCAAGGACTAGCGGGAACGTATGAGCAGTTCTTC